This TCR beta chain was obtained from a study of blood T cell repertoires in COVID-19. In the study overall: COVID-19 samples collected from the United States, Italy and Spain covered acute and convalescent phases. T cells, B-cell-depleted T cells, or PBMCs provided the cDNA or gDNA that served as material.

In the original analysis: Reference gene primer amplification in the assay estimated nucleated cell counts. Profiling relied on immunoSEQ multiplex PCR, and the TCRdb table lists in-frame clones only, not all of them. The DNA was the basis for D and trimming; V, J and clone size are from that table. The data show 78,000 or so clones, with roughly 87% seen just once and about an eighth held by the top ten. This clonotype originated in an elderly man with acute or convalescent COVID-19. The sample taken for sequencing was peripheral blood.

This chain's CDR3 is CASSLAAAGNSPLHF. The CDR3 nucleotides are TGTGCCAGCAGCCTGGCCGCAGCCGGGAATTCACCCCTCCACTTT. The chain carries TRBV7-9 and TRBJ1-6; D is undetermined. V was trimmed by 5 bases and J by 7 bases, leaving 15 bases between them. The CDR3 spans 15 residues. CDR1 is SEHNR and CDR2 is FQNEAQ in the germline V gene (reference sequence). Supplemented by reference TRBV7-9 and TRBJ1-6, the full variable domain reads DTGVSQNPRHKITKRGQNVTFRCDPISEHNRLYWYRQTLGQGPEFLTYFQNEAQLEKSRLLSDRFSAERPKGSFSTLEIQRTEQGDSAMYLCASSLAAAGNSPLHFGNGTRLTVT.